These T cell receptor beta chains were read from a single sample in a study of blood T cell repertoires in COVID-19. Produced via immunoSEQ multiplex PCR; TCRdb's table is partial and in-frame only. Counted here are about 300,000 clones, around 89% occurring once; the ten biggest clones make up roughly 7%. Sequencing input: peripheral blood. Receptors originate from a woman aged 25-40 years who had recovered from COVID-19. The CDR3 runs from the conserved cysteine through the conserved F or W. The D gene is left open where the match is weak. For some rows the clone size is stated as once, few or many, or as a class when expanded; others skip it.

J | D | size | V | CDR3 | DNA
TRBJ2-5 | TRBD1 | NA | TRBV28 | CAAQGAETQYF | TGTGCCGCGCAGGGGGCTGAGACCCAGTACTTC
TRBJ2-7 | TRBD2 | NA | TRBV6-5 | CASILAGGREQYF | TGTGCCAGCATACTAGCGGGGGGGCGGGAGCAGTACTTC
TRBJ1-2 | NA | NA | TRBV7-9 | CASSSPAPRDYGYTF | TGTGCCAGCAGCTCCCCGGCCCCTCGGGACTATGGCTACACCTTC
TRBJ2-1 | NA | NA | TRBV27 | CASSSLGDNEQFF | TGTGCCAGCAGTTCCCTAGGGGACAATGAGCAGTTCTTC
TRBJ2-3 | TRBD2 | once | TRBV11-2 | CASSLDLGLAGTDTQYF | TGTGCCAGCAGCTTAGATCTCGGTCTAGCGGGTACAGATACGCAGTATTTT
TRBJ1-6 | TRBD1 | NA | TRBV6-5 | CASTAGTANSPLHF | TGTGCCAGCACCGCCGGGACAGCTAATTCACCCCTCCACTTT
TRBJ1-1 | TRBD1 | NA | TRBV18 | CASSPLRGTGRVTEAFF | TGTGCCAGCTCACCACTCAGGGGGACAGGGAGGGTCACTGAAGCTTTCTTT
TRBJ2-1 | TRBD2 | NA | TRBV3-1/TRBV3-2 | CASSPSSGGGAFYNEQFF | TGTGCCAGCAGCCCCTCCTCCGGCGGGGGGGCCTTCTACAATGAGCAGTTCTTC
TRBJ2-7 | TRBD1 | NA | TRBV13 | CASSLGPGGLEQYF | TGTGCCAGCAGCTTAGGGCCAGGGGGCCTCGAGCAGTACTTC
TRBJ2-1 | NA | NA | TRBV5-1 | CASSLALQARSDEQFF | TGCGCCAGCAGCTTGGCCCTACAGGCCCGCTCAGATGAGCAGTTCTTC
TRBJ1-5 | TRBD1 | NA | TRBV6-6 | CASSATGGAGNQPQHF | TGTGCCAGCAGTGCCACAGGGGGCGCGGGCAATCAGCCCCAGCATTTT
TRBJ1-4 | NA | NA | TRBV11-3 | CASSRGVNEKLFF | TGTGCCAGCAGCCGCGGAGTTAATGAAAAACTGTTTTTT
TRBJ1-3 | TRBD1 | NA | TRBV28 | CASSPADRAGNTIYF | TGTGCCAGCAGCCCGGCGGACAGGGCGGGAAACACCATATATTTT
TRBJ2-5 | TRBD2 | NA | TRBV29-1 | CSVGRVTSGQETQYF | TGCAGCGTTGGCAGGGTGACTAGCGGCCAAGAGACCCAGTACTTC
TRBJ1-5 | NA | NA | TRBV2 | CASSDGGREPQHF | TGTGCCAGCAGTGACGGGGGGAGGGAGCCCCAGCATTTT